This TCR beta chain was captured in a study of T cells in Graves' hyperthyroidism and ophthalmopathy. Across the study: Any treatment followed the collection of peripheral blood at initial diagnosis.

This clonotype was counted many times. The target antigen is unknown. Each diagnosis drew on symptoms, thyroxine, TRAb, thyroid ultrasound and orbital computed tomography findings. Amplified TCR beta CDR3 regions came from RNA transcripts. Using the HTBI primer set, a first-round RT-PCR was run on the TCR CDR3. TCRdb reprocessed the multiplex PCR reads with MiXCR, giving one entry per CDR3 protein. The repertoire holds approximately 870,000 distinct CDR3 sequences, with over 35% as singletons. V lost 7 bases to trimming and J lost 0 bases, with 13 bases between them. The CDR3 totals 14 residues. CDR1 is SGHTA, CDR2 FQGNSA, per germline. The study's findings and limits: Separating ophthalmopathy from stable hyperthyroidism was achieved by a 13 V-J model.

The sequencing input was blood. The chain recombines TRBV7-2 with TRBJ2-7; D gene ambiguous. The sequence derives from a man aged 18 to 29 with Graves' hyperthyroidism. The CDR3 bases are TGTGCCAGCATCCCCTTAAGCGCCTCCTACGAGCAGTACTTC. Its protein is CASIPLSASYEQYF. Filled out from reference TRBV7-2 and TRBJ2-7, the complete variable domain reads GAGVSQSPSNKVTEKGKDVELRCDPISGHTALYWYRQSLGQGLEFLIYFQGNSAPDKSGLPSDRFSAERTGGSVSTLTIQRTQQEDSAVYLCASIPLSASYEQYFGPGTRLTVT.